The 26 T cell receptor beta chains below all came from one sample that was sequenced in a study of cytomegalovirus exposure and HLA in healthy donors. The study ran its PCR with 60 Vbeta and 13 Jbeta primers. The method was immunoSEQ multiplex PCR; TCRdb's version includes in-frame clones alone and lacks a portion of them. The sample yields over 55,000 clones, around two thirds seen once. The sequenced sample was PBMCs. Receptors originate from a woman aged 45-60 years in good health and CMV-seropositive.

The chain has TRBV10-2 and TRBJ2-7; 12 nucleotides agree with TRBD1. V shed 3 bases and J 7 bases; nucleotides not matched to a gene: 7. Germline lookup yields CDR1 WSHSY and CDR2 SAAADI. The CDR3 sequence is 15 residues long. As DNA, the CDR3 is TGCGCCAGCAGTGATTGGGGACAGGGGGCTCGGGAGCAGTACTTC. This translates into CASSDWGQGAREQYF.

V is TRBV28 and J is TRBJ2-7; 7 bases match TRBD1. CDR1 and CDR2 from the germline V gene are MDHEN and SYDVKM. This CDR3 comprises 13 residues. V dropped 5 bases and J dropped 3; count of bases not matched to a gene: 4. This chain's CDR3 is CASSPPGGYEQYF. CDR3 bases: TGTGCCAGCAGTCCCCCAGGGGGCTACGAGCAGTACTTC.

The chain combines TRBV7-8 with TRBJ1-1; 10 nucleotides line up with TRBD1. The CDR3 contains 16 residues. Per the germline V gene, CDR1 is SGHVS and CDR2 is FQNEAQ. V lost 5 bases, J lost 7 bases, and 13 bases stayed unmatched. DNA for the CDR3: TGTGCCAGCAGCCCCCAATCTGGACAGGGGGGAGTTGAAGCTTTCTTT. This translates into CASSPQSGQGGVEAFF.

To note about this clone: Other DNA sequences from this sample encode an identical CDR3 as well. The chain combines TRBV5-6 with TRBJ1-1; a possible D gene is TRBD1 (5 bases). CDR3 size: 16 residues. The germline V gene encodes CDR1 SGHDT and CDR2 YYEEEE. The V and J ends lost 3 bases and 0 bases respectively, with 15 bases between them. Here the CDR3 reads CASSSPGGDLNTEAFF. The CDR3 DNA is TGTGCCAGCAGCTCGCCCGGCGGGGACTTGAACACTGAAGCTTTCTTT.

The rearrangement joins TRBV19 to TRBJ1-1, with 7 bases identical to TRBD1. The CDR3 contains 14 residues. V dropped 3 bases and J dropped 3; count of bases not matched to a gene: 4. Germline V gives CDR1 LNHDA, CDR2 SQIVND (reference sequence). The CDR3 nucleotides read TGTGCCAGTAGTATCCCAGGACAGGACACTGAAGCTTTCTTT. Its translation is CASSIPGQDTEAFF.

This clone was seen a single time. The chain combines TRBV20-1 with TRBJ2-7, with D possibly being TRBD2 (5 bases). The CDR3 is made up of 11 amino acids. Trimming cost V 6 bases and J 3 bases, with 9 bases left between them. Looked up from germline, CDR1 is DFQATT and CDR2 is SNEGSKA (reference sequence). The CDR3 bases are TGCAGTGCAGTAACTAGCTACGAGCAGTACTTC. Translated: CSAVTSYEQYF.

The rearrangement links TRBV11-2 to TRBJ2-1; tentatively, D is TRBD1 (6 bases). The V end lost 4 bases, the J end lost 8 bases, and 15 bases lay between the germline ends. The CDR3 has 14 residues. Per the germline V gene, CDR1 is SGHAT and CDR2 is FQNNGV. The CDR3 DNA reads TGTGCCAGCAGCTGGCCAGGGACATTGGATGAGCAGTTCTTC. This gives the protein CASSWPGTLDEQFF.

The genes are TRBV14 and TRBJ1-4, with TRBD1 matching 9 bases. Germline CDR1 is SGHDN and CDR2 is FVKESK. V shed 3 bases and J 5 bases; nucleotides not matched to a gene: 7. This CDR3 is 16 amino acids long. The CDR3 reads CASSHLRDRGNEKLFF. DNA of the CDR3: TGTGCCAGCAGCCACTTACGAGACAGGGGGAATGAAAAACTGTTTTTT.

V usage is TRBV7-2 and J usage is TRBJ2-1; 16 nucleotides align to TRBD2. V shed 6 bases, J shed 8 bases, and the junction held 7 bases outside the gene matches. This CDR3 spans 16 amino acids. Germline V gives CDR1 SGHTA, CDR2 FQGNSA. Here the CDR3 reads CASRKGGTSGRDEQFF. DNA for the CDR3: TGTGCCAGCAGGAAAGGGGGGACTAGCGGGAGGGATGAGCAGTTCTTC.

The V and J genes are TRBV9 and TRBJ2-1, with unresolved D. V was clipped by 3 bases and J by 6 bases, with 16 bases between them. This CDR3 has 15 residues. Germline V gene lookup returns CDR1 SGDLS and CDR2 YYNGEE. The CDR3 DNA reads as TGTGCCAGCAGCGACCCGTTAGTACCTTCCAATGAGCAGTTCTTC. Amino acids: CASSDPLVPSNEQFF.

The chain is built from TRBV5-4 and TRBJ1-2; 11 bases agree with TRBD1. CDR3 length equals 17 residues. The germline V gene encodes CDR1 SGHNT and CDR2 YYREEE (reference sequence). With 4 bases clipped from V and 7 bases from J, the junction kept 15 bases outside the gene matches. In nucleotides, the CDR3 is TGTGCCAGCAGCCGGGGACAGGGGGAATTAGCGCCGTCTGGCTACACCTTC. Translation gives CASSRGQGELAPSGYTF. Full variable domain (missing parts from reference TRBV5-4 and TRBJ1-2): ETGVTQSPTHLIKTRGQQVTLRCSSQSGHNTVSWYQQALGQGPQFIFQYYREEENGRGNFPPRFSGLQFPNYSSELNVNALELDDSALYLCASSRGQGELAPSGYTFGSGTRLTVV.

The chain uses TRBV10-2 and TRBJ2-3; 11 bases match TRBD2. The J segment lost 2 bases and the V segment lost 6 bases, leaving 13 bases of the junction unmatched. Germline-derived CDR1 and CDR2 are WSHSY and SAAADI. CDR3 size: 18 residues. The CDR3 DNA is TGCGCCAGCAGCCCGACTAGCGGGGCGACTAGAAACACAGATACGCAGTATTTT. Amino acid sequence: CASSPTSGATRNTDTQYF.

This clone was observed once. This rearrangement joins TRBV5-1 to TRBJ2-3, with 7 positions matching TRBD1. The ends lost 4 bases at V and 3 bases at J; junction bases unmatched: 8. The CDR3 covers 15 residues. Germline V gene lookup returns CDR1 SGHRS and CDR2 YFSETQ. CDR3 residues: CASSDQDRPTDTQYF. The CDR3 DNA reads as TGCGCCAGCAGCGACCAGGACAGGCCAACAGATACGCAGTATTTT.

Only a few counts were recorded for this clone. The V call is TRBV28, the J call TRBJ1-5; 10 bases fit TRBD1. V gave up 4 bases and J gave up 6 bases; unmatched junction bases: 3. Germline assignment: CDR1 MDHEN and CDR2 SYDVKM. There are 14 residues in the CDR3. In nucleotides, the CDR3 is TGTGCCAGCAGTTCCGGACAGGGGGGTCAGCCCCAGCATTTT. The encoded protein is CASSSGQGGQPQHF.

The rearrangement links TRBV7-9 to TRBJ1-4; 7 bases line up with TRBD1. The junction had 8 bases not matched to a gene; V was cut back by 5 bases and J by 5 bases. This CDR3 has 15 amino acids. The germline V gene encodes CDR1 SEHNR and CDR2 FQNEAQ (reference sequence). The CDR3 spells CASSRDSVQNEKLFF. CDR3 DNA: TGTGCCAGCAGCCGGGACAGCGTTCAAAATGAAAAACTGTTTTTT.

V usage is TRBV5-6 and J usage is TRBJ1-1; D call uncertain. Per germline, CDR1 SGHDT and CDR2 YYEEEE. Trimming cost V 0 bases and J 4 bases, with 7 bases left between them. The CDR3 consists of 13 residues. DNA for the CDR3: TGTGCCAGCAGCTTGGTGGGGAGCACTGAAGCTTTCTTT. It specifies CASSLVGSTEAFF. Full variable domain (rest looked up from reference TRBV5-6 and TRBJ1-1): DAGVTQSPTHLIKTRGQQVTLRCSPKSGHDTVSWYQQALGQGPQFIFQYYEEEERQRGNFPDRFSGHQFPNYSSELNVNALLLGDSALYLCASSLVGSTEAFFGQGTRLTVV.

The chain joins TRBV18 to TRBJ2-3; 10 bases are shared with TRBD2. Losses at the gene ends were 6 bases for V and 2 bases for J; bases not matched to a gene: 11. The CDR3 runs to 17 residues. Germline CDR1 and CDR2: KGHSH and LQKENI. CDR3 residues: CASSPVRLAGSTDTQYF. Here the CDR3 DNA reads TGTGCCAGCTCCCCTGTTAGACTAGCGGGTTCCACAGATACGCAGTATTTT. Supplemented by reference TRBV18 and TRBJ2-3, the full variable domain reads NAGVMQNPRHLVRRRGQEARLRCSPMKGHSHVYWYRQLPEEGLKFMVYLQKENIIDESGMPKERFSAEFPKEGPSILRIQQVVRGDSAAYFCASSPVRLAGSTDTQYFGPGTRLTVL.

This chain links TRBV4-3 with TRBJ1-1, with D possibly matching TRBD1 (5 bases). The germline V and J ends were trimmed by 3 bases and 2 bases, with 10 bases remaining between them. This CDR3 is 14 amino acids long. Germline values: CDR1 LGHNA, CDR2 YSLEER. The CDR3 region has the DNA TGCGCCAGCAGCCACCAGGGATTTAACACTGAAGCTTTCTTT. Translation gives CASSHQGFNTEAFF.

The V gene is TRBV5-5, the J gene TRBJ2-3; TRBD2 matches at 8 bases. This CDR3 region has 15 residues. The germline gives CDR1 SGHKS, CDR2 YYEKEE (reference sequence). V was pared by 1 base and J by 5 bases, with 6 bases of the junction left unmatched. The CDR3 region is CASSLWRGAQDTQYF. CDR3 nucleotides: TGTGCCAGCAGCTTGTGGCGGGGGGCTCAAGATACGCAGTATTTT.

V usage is TRBV10-3 and J usage is TRBJ2-1; 10 bases match TRBD2. The CDR3 extends over 13 amino acids. Unmatched junction bases numbered 6, after V lost 11 bases and J lost 5 bases. The germline gives CDR1 ENHRY, CDR2 SYGVKD. CDR3 DNA: TGTGCCTCGAATCTAGCGGGAGACAATGAGCAGTTCTTC. As protein: CASNLAGDNEQFF.

V and J are TRBV30 and TRBJ1-1, with 7 positions matching TRBD1. V lost 3 bases and J lost 1; bases outside the gene matches: 5. In germline, CDR1 is GTSNPN, CDR2 SVGIG (reference sequence). CDR3 length: 14 residues. CDR3 amino acids: CAWRYRGKNTEAFF. The CDR3 DNA reads TGTGCCTGGAGATACAGGGGCAAGAACACTGAAGCTTTCTTT.

The chain joins TRBV2 to TRBJ2-5, with D hard to call. The CDR3 runs 10 residues. The V and J ends lost 9 bases and 6 bases respectively, with 8 bases between them. Germline loops: CDR1 SNHLY, CDR2 FYNNEI. The DNA for the CDR3 is TGTGCCAGTGGCCCCAAGACCCAGTACTTC. Protein product: CASGPKTQYF.

This clone was seen a few times. The V gene is TRBV30, the J gene TRBJ1-2; no clear D. CDR3 length equals 14 residues. CDR1 is GTSNPN and CDR2 is SVGIG in the germline V gene (reference sequence). V was trimmed by 1 base and J by 2 bases, leaving 11 bases between them. CDR3 in DNA: TGTGCCTGGAGTGCCGATGAACAAAACTATGGCTACACCTTC. It encodes CAWSADEQNYGYTF.

Only a few counts were recorded for this clone. The chain uses TRBV5-1 and TRBJ2-6; D not resolved. Germline-derived CDR1 and CDR2 are SGHRS and YFSETQ. This CDR3 is built from 13 residues. The V gene lost 7 bases and the J gene lost 1 base, with 6 bases spanning the gap. CDR3 coding DNA: TGCGCCAGCTTCGAGTCTGGGGCCAACGTCCTGACTTTC. This encodes CASFESGANVLTF.

The chain recombines TRBV30 with TRBJ2-7, with 10 bases identical to TRBD1. This CDR3 region has 14 residues. The J segment lost 6 bases and the V segment lost 5 bases, leaving 10 bases of the junction unmatched. In germline, CDR1 is GTSNPN, CDR2 SVGIG (reference sequence). The CDR3 reads CAWEGGDRGLEQYF. CDR3 sequence (DNA): TGTGCCTGGGAGGGGGGGGACAGGGGTCTCGAGCAGTACTTC.

The J gene is TRBJ2-5, the V gene TRBV5-1; D unclear. CDR1 is SGHRS and CDR2 is YFSETQ in the germline V gene. V was shortened by 3 bases and J by 5 bases, with 14 bases between the two germline ends. CDR3 length: 14 amino acids. The CDR3 region is CASSSGRGWETQYF. CDR3 DNA sequence: TGCGCCAGCAGCTCTGGAAGAGGCTGGGAGACCCAGTACTTC.